The present entry profiles one T cell receptor (beta chain) with its context. These data are taken from a study of T cells in localized non-small cell lung cancer. Libraries were prepared by immunoSEQ multiplex PCR; TCRdb keeps only in-frame clonotypes and omits some of them. The sample consists of under 15,000 clones, more than 70% of them appearing once. The CDR3 sequence is 15 residues long. Germline CDR1 is SGDLS and CDR2 is YYNGEE. V was clipped by 0 bases and J by 9 bases, with 16 bases between them. This receptor was taken from a male donor aged 60 or over with stage I lung adenocarcinoma. The sample consisted of peripheral blood, taken before any cancer treatment. This sequence joins TRBV9 and TRBJ2-1, with D possibly being TRBD1 or TRBD2 (5 bases each). This chain's CDR3 is CASSVGGTPSGEQFF. As DNA, the CDR3 is TGTGCCAGCAGCGTAGGGGGGACCCCTTCGGGTGAGCAGTTCTTC.